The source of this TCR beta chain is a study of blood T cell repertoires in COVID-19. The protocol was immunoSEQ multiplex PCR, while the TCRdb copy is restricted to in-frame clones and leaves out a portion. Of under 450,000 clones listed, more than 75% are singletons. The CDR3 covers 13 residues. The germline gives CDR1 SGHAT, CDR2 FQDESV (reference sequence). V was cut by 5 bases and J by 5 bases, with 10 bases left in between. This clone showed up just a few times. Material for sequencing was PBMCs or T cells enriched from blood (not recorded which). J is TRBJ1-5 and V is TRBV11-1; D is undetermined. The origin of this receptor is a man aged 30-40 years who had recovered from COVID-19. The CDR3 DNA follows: TGTGCCAGCAGCCCCAGTCCCGATCAGCCCCAGCATTTT. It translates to CASSPSPDQPQHF.